The 18 T cell receptor beta chains reported below all come from one sample, sequenced in a study of blood T cell repertoires in COVID-19. Measured with immunoSEQ multiplex PCR; TCRdb has only the in-frame clones, and not every one. This table holds fewer than 250,000 clones, roughly 90% found once. The specimen was peripheral blood. The origin of the receptors is a man aged 60-69 years who had recovered from COVID-19.

V and J are TRBV4-3 and TRBJ2-3; 8 nucleotides agree with TRBD2. V dropped 3 bases and J dropped 4; count of bases not matched to a gene: 9. Germline V CDR1 and CDR2: LGHNA, YSLEER. This CDR3 has 16 residues. The CDR3 sequence is CASSHSGGAGADTQYF. DNA for the CDR3: TGCGCCAGCAGCCACTCGGGGGGGGCAGGGGCAGATACGCAGTATTTT.

The rearrangement links TRBV10-3 to TRBJ1-1, with 9 bases matching TRBD1. This CDR3 is 15 amino acids long. V was clipped by 7 bases and J by 4 bases; unmatched bases: 10. CDR1 ENHRY and CDR2 SYGVKD come from the germline V gene. The CDR3 reads CAIKGDRVGITEAFF. DNA for the CDR3: TGTGCCATCAAAGGGGACAGGGTAGGGATCACTGAAGCTTTCTTT.

This clone was recorded only once. The chain has TRBV9 and TRBJ2-5; 7 bases are a match to TRBD1. The ends lost 6 bases at V and 0 bases at J; junction bases unmatched: 14. CDR1 and CDR2 (germline): SGDLS, YYNGEE. The CDR3 is 17 amino acids. The CDR3 nucleotides are TGTGCCAGCATCGGAACTCGGGACAGTCTTTACCAAGAGACCCAGTACTTC. It specifies CASIGTRDSLYQETQYF.

The rearrangement joins TRBV11-3 to TRBJ2-6; 9 nucleotides agree with TRBD1. V shed 8 bases, J shed 3 bases, and the junction held 8 bases outside the gene matches. Germline V gives CDR1 SGHNT, CDR2 YENEEA. The CDR3 loop spans 16 amino acids. CDR3 sequence reads: CASLGTGRIGANVLTF. DNA for the CDR3: TGTGCCAGCCTAGGGACAGGGAGGATTGGGGCCAACGTCCTGACTTTC.

This chain uses TRBV6-2 or TRBV6-3 with TRBJ2-3, with 8 bases that match TRBD1. The length of the CDR3 is 13 residues. CDR1 is MNHEY, CDR2 SVGEGT, per germline. J gave up 6 bases and V 4 bases, and 3 bases lay outside the gene matches. The CDR3 DNA follows: TGTGCCAGCAGTTCCAACAGGGGGGATACGCAGTATTTT. Translated, it gives CASSSNRGDTQYF.

The rearrangement links TRBV27 to TRBJ1-2; TRBD1 matches at 12 bases. The CDR3 spans 14 residues. V dropped 0 bases and J dropped 8; count of bases not matched to a gene: 1. The V gene's germline CDR1 is MNHEY and CDR2 SMNVEV (reference sequence). CDR3 nucleotides: TGTGCCAGCAGTTTATCCGGGACAGGGGGCGGCTACACCTTC. Protein sequence: CASSLSGTGGGYTF.

This rearrangement joins TRBV6-6 to TRBJ1-1, with 10 positions matching TRBD1. Germline CDR1 reads MNHNY; CDR2 reads SVGAGI (reference sequence). Trimming removed 6 bases from V and 4 bases from J; junction bases left unmatched: 5. The CDR3 has 14 amino acids. The CDR3 is CASRLGQGSTEAFF. CDR3 DNA sequence: TGTGCCAGCAGGCTGGGACAGGGGTCCACTGAAGCTTTCTTT.

This chain links TRBV6-5 with TRBJ1-2; 7 bases map to TRBD1. V gave up 8 bases and J gave up 8 bases; unmatched junction bases: 17. The CDR3 consists of 15 residues. Germline V gene sequence: CDR1 MNHEY, CDR2 SVGAGI. In DNA, the CDR3 is TGTGCCAGCTATGCCCGGGGACAGCCGTCTGAAGGCTACACCTTC. Translating it yields CASYARGQPSEGYTF.

J is TRBJ2-7 and V is TRBV5-5, with D perhaps TRBD2 (5 bases). This CDR3 is built from 11 residues. The germline CDR1 and CDR2 sequences are SGHKS and YYEKEE (reference sequence). V lost 0 bases to trimming and J lost 11 bases, with 9 bases between them. In DNA, the CDR3 is TGTGCCAGCAGCTTGGAAGGACTGGAGTACTTC. This sequence encodes CASSLEGLEYF.

J is TRBJ2-7 and V is TRBV6-5; 7 nucleotides match TRBD1. The CDR3 has 16 amino acids. Germline CDR1 MNHEY, CDR2 SVGAGI. V lost 4 bases and J lost 3; bases outside the gene matches: 12. The CDR3 is CASSSHLSGQDYEQYF. CDR3 sequence (DNA): TGTGCCAGCAGTTCCCACCTCTCAGGACAGGACTACGAGCAGTACTTC.

The rearrangement joins TRBV7-9 to TRBJ1-5; 10 bases are a match to TRBD1. The CDR3 runs 13 residues. Germline loops: CDR1 SEHNR, CDR2 FQNEAQ (reference sequence). After removal of 6 bases from V and 7 bases from J, the junction contained 3 bases not matched to a gene. The CDR3 here is CASRGQGDQPQHF. The DNA for the CDR3 is TGTGCCAGCAGAGGACAGGGGGACCAGCCCCAGCATTTT. Combining the CDR3 with reference TRBV7-9 and TRBJ1-5 gives the whole variable domain DTGVSQNPRHKITKRGQNVTFRCDPISEHNRLYWYRQTLGQGPEFLTYFQNEAQLEKSRLLSDRFSAERPKGSFSTLEIQRTEQGDSAMYLCASRGQGDQPQHFGDGTRLSIL.

This chain links TRBV4-2 with TRBJ2-3, with 8 bases identical to TRBD2. Germline trimming cut 0 bases from V and 5 bases from J; bases unmatched to any gene: 7. Germline V lookup: CDR1 LGHNA, CDR2 YNFKEQ. The length of the CDR3 is 16 residues. CDR3 region: CASSQDRAGVEDTQYF. CDR3 DNA: TGTGCCAGCAGCCAAGATCGAGCGGGAGTAGAAGATACGCAGTATTTT.

This sequence joins TRBV7-6 and TRBJ2-5, with 9 bases that match TRBD1. This CDR3 comprises 14 residues. V gave up 5 bases and J gave up 5 bases; unmatched junction bases: 6. The germline V gene encodes CDR1 SGHVS and CDR2 FNYEAQ. CDR3 sequence: CASSPYRGPETQYF. In nucleotides, the CDR3 is TGTGCCAGCAGCCCGTACAGGGGGCCGGAGACCCAGTACTTC.

The chain joins TRBV27 to TRBJ1-1; D might be TRBD1 (6 bases). The CDR3 sequence is 16 residues long. CDR1 is MNHEY, CDR2 SMNVEV, per germline (reference sequence). Trimming left V 5 bases short and J 4 bases short, with 20 bases between. The CDR3 reads CASSPIITGSSTEAFF. In nucleotides, the CDR3 is TGTGCCAGCAGTCCTATCATCACAGGGAGTAGCACTGAAGCTTTCTTT.

This chain joins TRBV7-2 and TRBJ2-7, with 9 bases lining up with TRBD1. The CDR3 has 14 amino acids. From germline, CDR1 is SGHTA and CDR2 FQGNSA. V lost 4 bases, J lost 2 bases, and 3 bases stayed unmatched. The CDR3 bases are TGTGCCAGCAGCTCGGGACAGGGTGCCTACGAGCAGTACTTC. The encoded protein is CASSSGQGAYEQYF.

The rearrangement links TRBV27 to TRBJ2-1, with 9 nucleotides matching TRBD2. V lost 8 bases to trimming and J lost 7 bases; unmatched junction nucleotides: 12. Germline CDR1 reads MNHEY; CDR2 reads SMNVEV (reference sequence). The CDR3 sequence is 15 residues long. The chain's CDR3 is CASGSGSFGVNEQFF. DNA of the CDR3: TGTGCCAGCGGTAGCGGGAGCTTCGGGGTGAATGAGCAGTTCTTC.

The chain uses TRBV4-1 and TRBJ2-4; D is perhaps TRBD1 (5 bases). The CDR3 spans 18 residues. CDR1 MGHRA and CDR2 YSYEKL come from the germline V gene. V was clipped by 2 bases and J by 1 base, with 18 bases between them. Here the CDR3 DNA reads TGCGCCAGCAGCCAACAAGCTGGGGAAGGGGTGGCCAAAAACATTCAGTACTTC. As protein: CASSQQAGEGVAKNIQYF.

The rearrangement joins TRBV18 to TRBJ2-5; weak D call: TRBD1 (5 bases). The V end was cut by 0 bases, the J end by 3 bases, with 11 bases between. Per germline, CDR1 KGHSH and CDR2 LQKENI. This CDR3 region has 15 residues. The CDR3 DNA is TGTGCCAGCTCACCACCGGTACAGGTTAAAGAGACCCAGTACTTC. Its translation is CASSPPVQVKETQYF. The full variable domain, in which reference TRBV18 and TRBJ2-5 provide the parts outside the CDR3, is NAGVMQNPRHLVRRRGQEARLRCSPMKGHSHVYWYRQLPEEGLKFMVYLQKENIIDESGMPKERFSAEFPKEGPSILRIQQVVRGDSAAYFCASSPPVQVKETQYFGPGTRLLVL.